This TCR beta chain was profiled in a study of beta chain features in type 1 diabetes. Study-wide findings and caveats: Among patients with Type 1 diabetes, TCRB CDR3s were moderately but significantly shorter in every one of the four CD4+ subsets. Among patients, naive, central memory and Treg TCRB repertoires appeared more similar than among healthy donors.

This clone showed up just a few times. Its antigen remains unidentified. Each of the CD4+ naive, central memory, regulatory and stem cell-like memory populations was sorted via CD45RO/CCR7/CD25/CD127/CD95/CD27. The authors reverse transcribed all of the isolated RNA, so sequencing captured expressed TCRB transcripts. Generated by immunoSEQ multiplex PCR, the TCRdb table keeps only in-frame clones and is missing some. The data contain 810,000 or so clones, about a sixth of them seen just once; the ten biggest clones take up about 0.025%. The receptor comes from a woman between 18 and 29 years old in good health. The sequenced sample consisted of naive CD4+ T cells from blood.

DNA of the CDR3: TGTGCCAGCAGCTTACCTAGCGGGGTAGATACGCAGTATTTT. The encoded protein is CASSLPSGVDTQYF. V gene TRBV7-2 combines with J gene TRBJ2-3, with 9 bases identical to TRBD2. The V and J ends lost 2 bases and 5 bases, in that order; junction bases with no gene match: 2. CDR3 length: 14 residues. Per germline, CDR1 SGHTA and CDR2 FQGNSA. Full variable domain (missing parts from reference TRBV7-2 and TRBJ2-3): GAGVSQSPSNKVTEKGKDVELRCDPISGHTALYWYRQSLGQGLEFLIYFQGNSAPDKSGLPSDRFSAERTGGSVSTLTIQRTQQEDSAVYLCASSLPSGVDTQYFGPGTRLTVL.